The clone carrying this T cell receptor beta chain was detected many times. Its antigen is still unknown. The TCRbeta library was prepared with unique molecular identifiers. One entry per CDR3 protein results from TCRdb running MiXCR on the PCR reads. Of hundreds of thousands of distinct CDR3 sequences listed, 10% to 15% were seen once; the top ten hold 2% to 2.5%. The data stem from a study of T-cell reconstitution after alpha-beta-depleted transplantation in children. Study-wide points: Newly made T cells mostly supplied T-cell counts and diversity one year after transplant.

V was pared by 2 bases and J by 5 bases, with 9 bases between. CDR3 length equals 13 residues. This chain links TRBV12-3 or TRBV12-4 with TRBJ2-5, with unresolved D. This receptor was taken from a male patient younger than 18 who had a stem cell transplant for acute myeloid leukemia, so the T cells may come from the graft donor. The specimen comprised PBMCs, mostly from graft donor cells, sampled 360 days after TCRalphabeta/CD19-depleted stem cell transplant. CDR3 DNA sequence: TGTGCCAGCAGTTTAAAATCTCGGGAGACCCAGTACTTC. Translated: CASSLKSRETQYF.